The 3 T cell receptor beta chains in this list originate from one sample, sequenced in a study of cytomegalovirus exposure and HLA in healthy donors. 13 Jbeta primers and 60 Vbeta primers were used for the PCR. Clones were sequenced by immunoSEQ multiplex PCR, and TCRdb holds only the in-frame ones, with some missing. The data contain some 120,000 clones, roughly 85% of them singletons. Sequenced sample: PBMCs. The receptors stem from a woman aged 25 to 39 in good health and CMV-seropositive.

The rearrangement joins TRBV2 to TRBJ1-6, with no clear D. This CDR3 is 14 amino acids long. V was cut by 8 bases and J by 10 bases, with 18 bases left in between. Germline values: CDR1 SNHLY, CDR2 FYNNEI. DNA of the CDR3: TGTGCCAGCCTCCGGCCGGAGTTCATGTCACCCCTCCACTTT. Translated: CASLRPEFMSPLHF.

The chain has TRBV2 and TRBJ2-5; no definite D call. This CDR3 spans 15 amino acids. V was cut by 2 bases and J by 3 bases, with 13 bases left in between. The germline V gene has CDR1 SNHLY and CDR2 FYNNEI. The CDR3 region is CASSENTDDKETQYF. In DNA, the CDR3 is TGTGCCAGCAGTGAAAACACAGATGATAAAGAGACCCAGTACTTC. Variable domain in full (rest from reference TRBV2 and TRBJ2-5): EPEVTQTPSHQVTQMGQEVILRCVPISNHLYFYWYRQILGQKVEFLVSFYNNEISEKSEIFDDQFSVERPDGSNFTLKIRSTKLEDSAMYFCASSENTDDKETQYFGPGTRLLVL.

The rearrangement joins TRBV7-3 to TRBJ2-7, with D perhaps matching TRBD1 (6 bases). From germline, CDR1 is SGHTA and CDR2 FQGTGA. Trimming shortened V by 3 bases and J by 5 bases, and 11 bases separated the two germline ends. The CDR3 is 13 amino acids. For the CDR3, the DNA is TGTGCCAGCAGCTTCGACAGGACGGACGAGCAGTACTTC. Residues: CASSFDRTDEQYF. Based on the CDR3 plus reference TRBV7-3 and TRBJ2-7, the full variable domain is GAGVSQTPSNKVTEKGKYVELRCDPISGHTALYWYRQSLGQGPEFLIYFQGTGAADDSGLPNDRFFAVRPEGSVSTLKIQRTERGDSAVYLCASSFDRTDEQYFGPGTRLTVT.